The 14 T cell receptor beta chains below were found in one sample sequenced in a study of shared clonotypes between healthy human individuals. The table came from immunoSEQ multiplex PCR; TCRdb's copy has only in-frame clones and leaves some out. The table has some 2,000,000 clones, more than 90% seen once. The source material was naive CD4+ T cells sorted from blood. Subset defined: CD45RA+ positively selected. These receptors originate from a man between 18 and 35 years old in good health.

With regard to this clone: Other DNA sequences in the same sample also yield this CDR3. V is TRBV5-1 and J is TRBJ2-7, with D possibly matching TRBD1 (7 bases). The germline V gene encodes CDR1 SGHRS and CDR2 YFSETQ. Trimming removed 4 bases from V and 4 bases from J, with 12 bases in between. The CDR3 length is 13 residues. The DNA for the CDR3 is TGCGCCAGCAGCCGGGGGACAGCTTACGAGCAGTACTTC. It codes for CASSRGTAYEQYF.

CDR3 amino acids: CASRRPGQGSYGYTF. The CDR3 DNA is TGTGCCAGCAGGCGCCCGGGACAGGGATCCTATGGCTACACCTTC. The gene calls are TRBV5-4 and TRBJ1-2; 9 bases agree with TRBD1. The junction had 9 bases not matched to a gene; V was cut back by 5 bases and J by 4 bases. There are 15 residues in the CDR3. Germline CDR1 SGHNT, CDR2 YYREEE (reference sequence).

J is TRBJ1-5 and V is TRBV19; 7 bases align to TRBD1. Trimming took 3 bases from V and 7 from J; bases not matched to a gene: 9. Germline CDR1 reads LNHDA; CDR2 reads SQIVND (reference sequence). The CDR3 sequence is 15 residues long. In DNA, the CDR3 is TGTGCCAGTAGTATCAAGGGAACAGGGGCCCAGCCCCAGCATTTT. Translation gives CASSIKGTGAQPQHF.

The V and J genes are TRBV11-2 and TRBJ2-1; a possible D gene is TRBD2 (5 bases). This CDR3 is built from 14 residues. Trimming stripped 5 bases from V and 6 bases from J, with 14 bases between. Germline CDR1 reads SGHAT; CDR2 reads FQNNGV. The CDR3 is CASSQGRSANEQFF. CDR3 in DNA: TGTGCCAGCAGCCAAGGGAGAAGTGCCAATGAGCAGTTCTTC.

This clone was detected once. Within the sample, other DNA sequences also encode this same CDR3. V gene TRBV29-1 combines with J gene TRBJ2-5; D is unclear. This CDR3 contains 11 residues. Germline loops: CDR1 SQVTM, CDR2 ANQGSEA. V dropped 6 bases and J dropped 4 bases, with 9 bases sitting between them. In nucleotides, the CDR3 is TGCAGCGTGGTAGGTGGAGAGACCCAGTACTTC. Amino acid sequence: CSVVGGETQYF.

This chain uses TRBV5-1 with TRBJ1-6; D gene ambiguous. V lost 0 bases to trimming and J lost 4 bases, with 17 bases between them. Germline lookup yields CDR1 SGHRS and CDR2 YFSETQ. This CDR3 spans 18 amino acids. The CDR3 spells CASSLVPGSYEYNSPLHF. DNA for the CDR3: TGCGCCAGCAGCTTGGTTCCAGGATCCTATGAATATAATTCACCCCTCCACTTT.

This clone is a singleton in its sample. The V call is TRBV18, the J call TRBJ1-5; D is unresolved. Germline V CDR1 and CDR2: KGHSH, LQKENI. This CDR3 is 16 amino acids long. Trimming shortened V by 3 bases and J by 0 bases, and 12 bases separated the two germline ends. The CDR3 here is CASSPSSPNSNQPQHF. In nucleotides, the CDR3 is TGTGCCAGCTCACCGTCATCACCCAATAGCAATCAGCCCCAGCATTTT.

The chain links TRBV20-1 to TRBJ1-1; weak D call: TRBD1 (6 bases). Germline CDR1 is DFQATT and CDR2 is SNEGSKA (reference sequence). V was shortened by 5 bases and J by 5 bases, with 9 bases between the two germline ends. CDR3 length: 11 amino acids. The CDR3 region has the DNA TGCAGTGCTCTACAGGGAACTGAAGCTTTCTTT. Residues: CSALQGTEAFF.

The rearrangement joins TRBV5-6 to TRBJ2-3; no firm D call. Germline lookup yields CDR1 SGHDT and CDR2 YYEEEE. V was shortened by 2 bases and J by 2 bases, with 9 bases between the two germline ends. The CDR3 runs 14 residues. The CDR3 DNA is TGTGCCAGCAGCTTCGGGCACCCCACAGATACGCAGTATTTT. Protein product: CASSFGHPTDTQYF. The complete variable domain, with remaining parts taken from reference TRBV5-6 and TRBJ2-3, reads DAGVTQSPTHLIKTRGQQVTLRCSPKSGHDTVSWYQQALGQGPQFIFQYYEEEERQRGNFPDRFSGHQFPNYSSELNVNALLLGDSALYLCASSFGHPTDTQYFGPGTRLTVL.

This sequence joins TRBV7-8 and TRBJ2-1; TRBD1 matches 9 bases. Germline assignment: CDR1 SGHVS and CDR2 FQNEAQ. This CDR3 is built from 16 residues. After removal of 4 bases from V and 7 bases from J, the junction contained 11 bases not matched to a gene. CDR3 sequence reads: CASSSTGQGRDNEQFF. Here the CDR3 DNA reads TGTGCCAGCAGCTCCACCGGACAGGGGAGAGATAATGAGCAGTTCTTC.

Of note for this clone: Other DNA sequences within the sample encode an identical CDR3. The chain is built from TRBV10-3 and TRBJ1-4; D is ambiguous. This CDR3 is built from 13 residues. CDR1 and CDR2 (germline): ENHRY, SYGVKD. V dropped 2 bases and J dropped 4 bases, with 5 bases sitting between them. The CDR3 DNA follows: TGTGCCATCAGTGAGGGTTATAATGAAAAACTGTTTTTT. Translating it yields CAISEGYNEKLFF.

This clone was picked up one time. This rearrangement joins TRBV2 to TRBJ1-4, with unresolved D. Germline loops: CDR1 SNHLY, CDR2 FYNNEI. The CDR3 has 12 amino acids. Trimming stripped 6 bases from V and 11 bases from J, with 13 bases between. The CDR3, as DNA: TGTGCCAGCAGAGGCACCTTGGGGAAACTGTTTTTT. This translates into CASRGTLGKLFF.

This clone was seen only a few times. This sequence joins TRBV5-1 and TRBJ1-6; 11 bases are shared with TRBD1. Looked up from germline, CDR1 is SGHRS and CDR2 is YFSETQ. The CDR3 contains 15 residues. V lost 0 bases to trimming and J lost 13 bases; unmatched junction nucleotides: 6. The CDR3 is CASSLGTGGPAPLHF. In DNA, the CDR3 is TGCGCCAGCAGCTTGGGGACAGGGGGCCCGGCGCCCCTCCACTTT.

The V and J genes are TRBV7-6 and TRBJ1-2, with D maybe TRBD1 (5 bases). Trimming left V 5 bases short and J 8 bases short, with 15 bases between. Per germline, CDR1 SGHVS and CDR2 FNYEAQ. This CDR3 is 13 amino acids long. CDR3 sequence: CASSRDRTEGYTF. CDR3 in DNA: TGTGCCAGCAGCCGTGACAGAACAGAGGGCTACACCTTC.